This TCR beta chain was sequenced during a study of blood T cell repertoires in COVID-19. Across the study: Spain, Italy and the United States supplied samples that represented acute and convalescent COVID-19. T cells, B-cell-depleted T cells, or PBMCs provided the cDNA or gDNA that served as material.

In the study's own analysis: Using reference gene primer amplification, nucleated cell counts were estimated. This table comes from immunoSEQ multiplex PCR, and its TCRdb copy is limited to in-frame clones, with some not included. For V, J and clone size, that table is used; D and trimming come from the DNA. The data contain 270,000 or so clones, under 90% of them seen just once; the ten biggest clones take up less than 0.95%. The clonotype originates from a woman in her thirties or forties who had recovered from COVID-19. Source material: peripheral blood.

CDR3 amino acids: CSARNGETQYF. DNA for the CDR3: TGCAGTGCTAGAAACGGAGAGACCCAGTACTTC. V gene TRBV20-1 combines with J gene TRBJ2-5; no definite D call. This CDR3 region has 11 residues. Germline V lookup: CDR1 DFQATT, CDR2 SNEGSKA (reference sequence). The ends were cut back, 2 bases at V and 4 bases at J, with 5 bases in the middle.